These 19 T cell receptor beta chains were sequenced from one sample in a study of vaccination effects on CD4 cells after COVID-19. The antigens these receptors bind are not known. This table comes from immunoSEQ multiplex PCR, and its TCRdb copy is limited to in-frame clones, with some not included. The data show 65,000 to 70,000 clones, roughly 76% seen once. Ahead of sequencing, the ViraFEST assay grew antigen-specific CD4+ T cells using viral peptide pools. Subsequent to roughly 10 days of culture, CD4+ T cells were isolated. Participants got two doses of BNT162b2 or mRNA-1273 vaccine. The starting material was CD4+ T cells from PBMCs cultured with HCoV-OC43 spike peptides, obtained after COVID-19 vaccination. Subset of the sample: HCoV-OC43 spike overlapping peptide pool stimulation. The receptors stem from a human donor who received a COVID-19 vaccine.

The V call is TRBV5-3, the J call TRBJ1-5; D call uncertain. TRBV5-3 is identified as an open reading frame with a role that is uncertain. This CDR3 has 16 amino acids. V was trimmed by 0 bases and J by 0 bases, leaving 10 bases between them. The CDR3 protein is CARSLDGRPSNQPQHF. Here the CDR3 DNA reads TGTGCCAGAAGCTTGGATGGCCGACCTAGCAATCAGCCCCAGCATTTT.

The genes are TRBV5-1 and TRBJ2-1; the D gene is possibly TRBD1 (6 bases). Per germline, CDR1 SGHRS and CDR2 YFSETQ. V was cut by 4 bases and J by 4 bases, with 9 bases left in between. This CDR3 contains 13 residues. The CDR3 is CASSTGQYNEQFF. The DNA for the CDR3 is TGCGCCAGCAGCACCGGACAGTACAATGAGCAGTTCTTC. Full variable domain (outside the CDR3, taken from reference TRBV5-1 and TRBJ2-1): KAGVTQTPRYLIKTRGQQVTLSCSPISGHRSVSWYQQTPGQGLQFLFEYFSETQRNKGNFPGRFSGRQFSNSRSEMNVSTLELGDSALYLCASSTGQYNEQFFGPGTRLTVL.

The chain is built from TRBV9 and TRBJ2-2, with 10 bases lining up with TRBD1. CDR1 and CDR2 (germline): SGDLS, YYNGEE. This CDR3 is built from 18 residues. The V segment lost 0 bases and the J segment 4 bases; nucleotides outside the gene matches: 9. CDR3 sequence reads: CASSVVGVRTGGTGELFF. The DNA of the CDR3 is TGTGCCAGCAGCGTAGTTGGGGTGAGGACAGGGGGCACCGGGGAGCTGTTTTTT.

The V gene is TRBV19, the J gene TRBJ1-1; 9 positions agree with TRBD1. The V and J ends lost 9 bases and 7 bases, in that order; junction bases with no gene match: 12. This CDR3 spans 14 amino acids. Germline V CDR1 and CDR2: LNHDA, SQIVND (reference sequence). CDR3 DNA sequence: TGTGCCAGCACCCACCGCGGGACAGGGAGTGAAGCTTTCTTT. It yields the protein CASTHRGTGSEAFF.

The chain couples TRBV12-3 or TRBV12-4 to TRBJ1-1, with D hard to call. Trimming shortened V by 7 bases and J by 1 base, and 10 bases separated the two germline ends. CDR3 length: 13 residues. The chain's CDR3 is CASKTGPNTEAFF. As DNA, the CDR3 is TGTGCCAGCAAAACTGGTCCGAACACTGAAGCTTTCTTT.

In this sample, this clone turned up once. The CDR3, as DNA: TGCGCCAGCAGCTTGCCGGACATTCAAGAGACCCAGTACTTC. Protein: CASSLPDIQETQYF. The rearrangement joins TRBV5-1 to TRBJ2-5; possibly TRBD1 for D (5 bases). This CDR3 contains 14 residues. V was trimmed by 1 base and J by 2 bases, leaving 9 bases between them. Germline assignment: CDR1 SGHRS and CDR2 YFSETQ.

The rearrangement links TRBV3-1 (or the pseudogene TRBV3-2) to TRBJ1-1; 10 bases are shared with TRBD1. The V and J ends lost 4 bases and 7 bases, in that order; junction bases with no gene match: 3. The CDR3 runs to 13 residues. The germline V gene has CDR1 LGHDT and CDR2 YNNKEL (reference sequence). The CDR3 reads CASSRQGAGEAFF. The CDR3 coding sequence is TGTGCCAGCAGCCGACAGGGGGCCGGTGAAGCTTTCTTT.

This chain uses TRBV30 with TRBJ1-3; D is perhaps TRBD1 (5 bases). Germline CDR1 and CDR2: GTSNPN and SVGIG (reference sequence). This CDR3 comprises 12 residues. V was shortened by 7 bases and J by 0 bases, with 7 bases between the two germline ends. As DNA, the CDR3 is TGTGCCTTGGGGACCTCTGGAAACACCATATATTTT. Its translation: CALGTSGNTIYF.

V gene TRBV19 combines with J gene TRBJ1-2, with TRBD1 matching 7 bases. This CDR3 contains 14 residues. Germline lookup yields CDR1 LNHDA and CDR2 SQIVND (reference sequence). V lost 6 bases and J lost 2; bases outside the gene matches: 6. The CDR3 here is CASRMGQRNYGYTF. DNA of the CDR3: TGTGCCAGTAGGATGGGACAGCGGAACTATGGCTACACCTTC.

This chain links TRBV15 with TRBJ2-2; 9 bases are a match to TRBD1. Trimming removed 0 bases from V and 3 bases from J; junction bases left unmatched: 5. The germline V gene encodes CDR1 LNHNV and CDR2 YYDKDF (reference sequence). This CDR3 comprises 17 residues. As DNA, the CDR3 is TGTGCCACCAGCAGAGATCGAAGGACAGGGGACACCGGGGAGCTGTTTTTT. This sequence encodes CATSRDRRTGDTGELFF.

CDR3 nucleotides: TGTGCCAGCTCTAGGGCAGGGGTCTATGGCTACACCTTC. This gives the protein CASSRAGVYGYTF. The rearrangement uses TRBV6-5 and TRBJ1-2, with D maybe TRBD1 (6 bases). The CDR3 has 13 residues. Deletions cut 8 bases from V and 4 bases from J, with 14 bases between. Germline-derived CDR1 and CDR2 are MNHEY and SVGAGI.

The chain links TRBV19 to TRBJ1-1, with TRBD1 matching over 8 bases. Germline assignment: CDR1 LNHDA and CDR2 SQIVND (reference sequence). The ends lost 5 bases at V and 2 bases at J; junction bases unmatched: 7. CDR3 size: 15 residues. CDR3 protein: CASSFSDRGNTEAFF. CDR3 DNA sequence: TGTGCCAGTAGTTTCTCCGACAGGGGTAACACTGAAGCTTTCTTT.

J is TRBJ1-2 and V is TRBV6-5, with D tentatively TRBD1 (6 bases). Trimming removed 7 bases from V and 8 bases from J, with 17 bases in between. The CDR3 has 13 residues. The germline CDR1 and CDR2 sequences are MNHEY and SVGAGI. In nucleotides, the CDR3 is TGTGCCAGCACTGGCAGGGGATTTCAGGGCTACACCTTC. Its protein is CASTGRGFQGYTF.

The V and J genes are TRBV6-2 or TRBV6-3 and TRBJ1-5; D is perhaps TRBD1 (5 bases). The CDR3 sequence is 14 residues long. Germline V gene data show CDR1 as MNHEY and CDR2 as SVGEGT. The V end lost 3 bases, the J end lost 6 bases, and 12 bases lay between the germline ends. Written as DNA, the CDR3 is TGTGCCAGCAGTTATCTGGGGGGTTTTCAGCCCCAGCATTTT. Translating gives CASSYLGGFQPQHF.

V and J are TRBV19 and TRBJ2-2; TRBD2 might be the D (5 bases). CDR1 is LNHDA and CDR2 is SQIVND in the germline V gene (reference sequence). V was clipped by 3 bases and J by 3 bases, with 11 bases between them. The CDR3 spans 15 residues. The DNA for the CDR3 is TGTGCCAGTAGTATCGAAGGAGGTGACACCGGGGAGCTGTTTTTT. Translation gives CASSIEGGDTGELFF.

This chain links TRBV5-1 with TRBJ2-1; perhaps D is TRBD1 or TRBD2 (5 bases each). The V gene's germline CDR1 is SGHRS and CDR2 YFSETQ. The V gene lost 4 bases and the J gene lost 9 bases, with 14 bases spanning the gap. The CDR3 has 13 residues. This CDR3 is CASSRQRDGEQFF. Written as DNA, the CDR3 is TGCGCCAGCAGCCGTCAGAGGGACGGTGAGCAGTTCTTC. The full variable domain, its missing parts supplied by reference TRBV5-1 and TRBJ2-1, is KAGVTQTPRYLIKTRGQQVTLSCSPISGHRSVSWYQQTPGQGLQFLFEYFSETQRNKGNFPGRFSGRQFSNSRSEMNVSTLELGDSALYLCASSRQRDGEQFFGPGTRLTVL.

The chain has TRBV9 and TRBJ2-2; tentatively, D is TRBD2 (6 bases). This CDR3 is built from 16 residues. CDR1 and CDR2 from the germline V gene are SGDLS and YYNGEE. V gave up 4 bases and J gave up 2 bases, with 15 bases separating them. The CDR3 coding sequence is TGTGCCAGCAGCTTAACACCGGGGGTCAACACCGGGGAGCTGTTTTTT. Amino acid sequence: CASSLTPGVNTGELFF.

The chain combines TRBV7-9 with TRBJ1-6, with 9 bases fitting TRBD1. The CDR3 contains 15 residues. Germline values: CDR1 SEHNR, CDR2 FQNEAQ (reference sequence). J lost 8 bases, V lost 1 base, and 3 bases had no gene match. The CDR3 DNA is TGTGCCAGCAGCTTAGTTACAGGGGGCCATTCACCCCTCCACTTT. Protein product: CASSLVTGGHSPLHF.

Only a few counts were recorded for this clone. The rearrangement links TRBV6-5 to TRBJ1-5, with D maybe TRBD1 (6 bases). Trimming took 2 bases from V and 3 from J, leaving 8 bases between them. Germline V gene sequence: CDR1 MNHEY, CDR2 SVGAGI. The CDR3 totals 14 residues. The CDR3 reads CASSYHRDNQPQHF. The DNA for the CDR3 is TGTGCCAGCAGTTACCACAGGGACAATCAGCCCCAGCATTTT.